This T cell receptor beta chain was identified in a study of shared clonotypes between healthy human individuals. Points from the study as a whole: It was only blood that was sampled, and tissue repertoires likely differ.

Genomic DNA of every subset was divided equally among multiple immunoSEQ plates. Data came from immunoSEQ multiplex PCR; TCRdb stores just in-frame clones and leaves some out. The sample lists about 340,000 clones; 73% were seen once. As concerns this clone: The antigen remains unidentified.

This CDR3 has 13 residues. The ends lost 4 bases at V and 5 bases at J; junction bases unmatched: 3. In germline, CDR1 is SNHLY, CDR2 FYNNEI. Sequenced material: memory CD4+ T cells sorted from blood. Subset specified: CD45RA-negative fraction. The chain uses TRBV2 and TRBJ2-5, with 8 bases that match TRBD1. The TCR comes from a man younger than 45 in good health. The CDR3 nucleotides read TGTGCCAGCAGTGCGGACAGGGTTGAGACCCAGTACTTC. It is translated as CASSADRVETQYF.